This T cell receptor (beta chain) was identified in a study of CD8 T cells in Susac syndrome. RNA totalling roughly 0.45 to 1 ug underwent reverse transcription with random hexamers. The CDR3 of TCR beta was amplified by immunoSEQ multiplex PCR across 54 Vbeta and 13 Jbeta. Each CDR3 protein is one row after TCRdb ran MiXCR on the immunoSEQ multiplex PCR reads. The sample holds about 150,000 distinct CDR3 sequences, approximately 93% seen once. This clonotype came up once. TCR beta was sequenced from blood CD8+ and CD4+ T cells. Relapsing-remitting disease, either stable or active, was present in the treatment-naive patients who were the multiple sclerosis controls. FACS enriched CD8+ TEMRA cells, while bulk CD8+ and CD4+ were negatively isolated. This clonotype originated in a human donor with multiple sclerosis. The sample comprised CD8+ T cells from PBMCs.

The CDR3 here is CASSAGGGGSTDTQYF. Written as DNA, the CDR3 is TGTGCCAGCAGCGCCGGAGGGGGGGGCAGCACAGATACGCAGTATTTT. The rearrangement joins TRBV9 to TRBJ2-3, with a weak D call TRBD2 (7 bases). The CDR3 runs to 16 residues. V was cut by 3 bases and J by 0 bases, with 14 bases left in between. Germline CDR1 reads SGDLS; CDR2 reads YYNGEE.